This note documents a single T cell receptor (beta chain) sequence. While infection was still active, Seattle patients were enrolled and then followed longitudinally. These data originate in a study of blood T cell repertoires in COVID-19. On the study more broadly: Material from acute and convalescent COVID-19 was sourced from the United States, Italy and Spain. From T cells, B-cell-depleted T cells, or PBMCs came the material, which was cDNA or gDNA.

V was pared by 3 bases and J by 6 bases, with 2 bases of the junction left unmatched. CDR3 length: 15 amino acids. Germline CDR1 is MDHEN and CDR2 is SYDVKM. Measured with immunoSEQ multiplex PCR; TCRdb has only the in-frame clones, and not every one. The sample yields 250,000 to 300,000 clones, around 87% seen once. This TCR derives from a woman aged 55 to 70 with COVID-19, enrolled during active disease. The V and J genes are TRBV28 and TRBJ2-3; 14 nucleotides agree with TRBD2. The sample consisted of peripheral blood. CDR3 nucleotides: TGTGCCAGCAGTTTGACTAGCGGGAGGGTTGATACGCAGTATTTT. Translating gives CASSLTSGRVDTQYF.